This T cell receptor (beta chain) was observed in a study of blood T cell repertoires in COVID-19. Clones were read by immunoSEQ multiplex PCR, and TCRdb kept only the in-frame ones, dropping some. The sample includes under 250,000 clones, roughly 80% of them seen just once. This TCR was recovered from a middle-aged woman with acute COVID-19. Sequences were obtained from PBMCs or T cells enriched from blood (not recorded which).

The CDR3, as DNA: TGTGCCAGCAGCTTATCGGTAGCGGGGGAACCACCGGGGGAGCTGTTTTTT. This encodes CASSLSVAGEPPGELFF. The rearrangement uses TRBV7-8 and TRBJ2-2, with TRBD2 matching over 9 bases. Per germline, CDR1 SGHVS and CDR2 FQNEAQ. The CDR3 extends over 17 amino acids. The J segment lost 8 bases and the V segment lost 2 bases, leaving 12 bases of the junction unmatched.